This paragraph covers one T cell receptor beta chain sequence. The source material, RNA transcripts, was used to amplify TCR beta CDR3 regions. During a first-round RT-PCR of the TCR CDR3, the HTBI primer set was used. TCRdb reanalysed the multiplex PCR reads using MiXCR and keeps one entry per CDR3 protein. The profile shows around 570,000 distinct CDR3 sequences, about 20% of them singletons. The sample comes from a study of T cells in Graves' hyperthyroidism and ophthalmopathy. V gave up 0 bases and J gave up 1 base; unmatched junction bases: 7. The CDR3 spans 17 residues. The germline CDR1 and CDR2 sequences are SGHRS and YFSETQ.

The sequenced material came from blood. This clonotype originated in a man aged 35-49 years with Graves' ophthalmopathy. The chain employs TRBV5-1 and TRBJ2-3; 8 bases align to TRBD2. In nucleotides, the CDR3 is TGCGCCAGCAGCTTGGGAGGCGCGGGGGGTGGCACAGATACGCAGTATTTT. Its translation: CASSLGGAGGGTDTQYF.